Following are 14 T cell receptor gamma chains from one sample sequenced in a study of gamma-delta T cells after stem cell transplantation. TCRdb reprocessed the RT-PCR reads through CATT. The table shows over 4,500 gamma-chain clones, with under 25% occurring only once. Material: gamma-delta T cells. The receptors stem from a human donor. It is not recorded whose cells these are; they may come from a transplant donor.

The chain links TRGV3 to TRGJ1 or TRGJ2. V was pared by 0 bases and J by 9 bases, with 11 bases of the junction left unmatched. Germline CDR1 and CDR2: VTNTFY and YDVSTARD (reference sequence). The length of the CDR3 is 14 residues. CDR3 coding DNA: TGTGCCACCTGGGACAGGCTACATTCCTTTAAGAAACTCTTT. It translates to CATWDRLHSFKKLF.

This chain links TRGV4 with TRGJ1 or TRGJ2. V shed 3 bases and J 9 bases; nucleotides not matched to a gene: 5. The germline V gene has CDR1 EGSTGY and CDR2 YDSYTSSV. This CDR3 has 11 residues. The CDR3 loop reads CATWDYLKKLF. DNA for the CDR3: TGTGCCACCTGGGATTACCTTAAGAAACTCTTT.

This chain links TRGV9 with TRGJ1 or TRGJ2. Trimming cost V 2 bases and J 15 bases; bases outside gene matches: 4. Per germline, CDR1 GITISATS and CDR2 ISYDGTV (reference sequence). The length of the CDR3 is 9 residues. The CDR3 region is CALWEGGLF. CDR3 in DNA: TGTGCCTTGTGGGAGGGGGGACTCTTT.

This clone was observed a handful of times. The junction departs from the called germline gene at one end, perhaps through a read error. The rearrangement links TRGV4 to TRGJ1 or TRGJ2. The CDR3 totals 12 residues. Germline values: CDR1 EGSTGY, CDR2 YDSYTSSV. The CDR3 spells CAAWGEYYKKLF. The CDR3 DNA sequence: TGTGCCGCCTGGGGAGAATATTATAAGAAACTCTTT.

CDR3 sequence reads: CAPGVDDWIKTF. The CDR3 DNA reads as TGTGCCCCGGGGGTAGACGATTGGATCAAGACGTTT. This rearrangement joins TRGV8 to TRGJP2. V was pared by 12 bases and J by 8 bases, with 12 bases of the junction left unmatched. Germline CDR1 and CDR2: VENAVY and YDSYNSRV. CDR3 length: 12 residues.

The chain joins TRGV3 to TRGJ1 or TRGJ2. Germline V gene data show CDR1 as VTNTFY and CDR2 as YDVSTARD (reference sequence). There are 15 residues in the CDR3. With 0 bases clipped from V and 6 bases from J, the junction kept 11 bases outside the gene matches. CDR3 nucleotides: TGTGCCACCTGGGACAGGCAACGCGGTAGTTATAAGAAACTCTTT. Translating gives CATWDRQRGSYKKLF.

This sequence joins TRGV5 and TRGJ1 or TRGJ2. CDR1 is VINAFY and CDR2 is YDVSNSKD in the germline V gene. The CDR3 has 12 amino acids. Trimming removed 3 bases from V and 10 bases from J; junction bases left unmatched: 9. This CDR3 reads CATWDGPLKKLF. CDR3 DNA sequence: TGTGCCACCTGGGACGGGCCCCTAAAGAAACTCTTT.

This clone is medium-sized. This sample includes further DNA sequences coding for the same CDR3. The rearrangement links TRGV3 to TRGJ1 or TRGJ2. This CDR3 comprises 12 residues. CDR1 VTNTFY and CDR2 YDVSTARD come from the germline V gene (reference sequence). Trimming removed 0 bases from V and 7 bases from J; junction bases left unmatched: 3. CDR3 nucleotides: TGTGCCACCTGGGACAGGCTCTATAAGAAACTCTTT. This translates into CATWDRLYKKLF.

The V and J genes are TRGV8 and TRGJP2. In germline, CDR1 is VENAVY, CDR2 YDSYNSRV. The trim removed 4 bases at V and 2 bases at J, leaving 4 bases unmatched. This CDR3 region has 14 residues. CDR3 region: CATWETSSDWIKTF. In DNA, the CDR3 is TGTGCCACCTGGGAGACGAGTAGTGATTGGATCAAGACGTTT.

This clone was detected only a few times. The sample contains more than one DNA sequence encoding this CDR3. This chain joins TRGV8 and TRGJ1 or TRGJ2. Germline V CDR1 and CDR2: VENAVY, YDSYNSRV. Trimming cost V 9 bases and J 5 bases; bases outside gene matches: 16. This CDR3 has 14 amino acids. The CDR3 sequence is CATQTVAGDYKKLF. The CDR3, as DNA: TGTGCCACCCAGACCGTAGCGGGGGATTATAAGAAACTCTTT.

To note about this clone: Relative to the germline gene, one junction end is altered; a read error may explain this. The chain is built from TRGV2 and TRGJ1 or TRGJ2. Per germline, CDR1 EGSNGY and CDR2 YDSYNSKV. The CDR3 is made up of 15 amino acids. This chain's CDR3 is CASWDGGEGMDKKLF. The CDR3 DNA reads TGTGCCTCCTGGGACGGTGGTGAGGGTATGGATAAGAAACTCTTT.

Points on this clone: The same CDR3 arises from other DNA sequences in this sample as well. The chain is built from TRGV2 and TRGJ1 or TRGJ2. CDR1 is EGSNGY, CDR2 YDSYNSKV, per germline. J gave up 7 bases and V 1 base, and 4 bases lay outside the gene matches. The CDR3 contains 12 residues. CDR3 sequence: CATWDGPYKKLF. As DNA, the CDR3 is TGTGCCACCTGGGACGGCCCCTATAAGAAACTCTTT.

On this clone: A much larger clone differs by one base, so this may be a read error. The chain joins TRGV2 to TRGJ1 or TRGJ2. The CDR3 runs 12 residues. CDR1 is EGSNGY and CDR2 is YDSYNSKV in the germline V gene. In DNA form, the CDR3 reads TGTGCCACCTGTGACGGGCGGTATAAGAAACTCTTT. This encodes CATCDGRYKKLF.

Concerning this clone: This may come from a read error, since a much larger clone is one base off. The V call is TRGV4, the J call TRGJ1 or TRGJ2. This CDR3 region has 11 residues. Per the germline V gene, CDR1 is EGSTGY and CDR2 is YDSYTSSV. V gave up 4 bases and J gave up 7 bases; unmatched junction bases: 4. The CDR3 DNA reads as TGTGCCACCTGGGAAGGATATAAGAAACTCTTT. It translates to CATWEGYKKLF.